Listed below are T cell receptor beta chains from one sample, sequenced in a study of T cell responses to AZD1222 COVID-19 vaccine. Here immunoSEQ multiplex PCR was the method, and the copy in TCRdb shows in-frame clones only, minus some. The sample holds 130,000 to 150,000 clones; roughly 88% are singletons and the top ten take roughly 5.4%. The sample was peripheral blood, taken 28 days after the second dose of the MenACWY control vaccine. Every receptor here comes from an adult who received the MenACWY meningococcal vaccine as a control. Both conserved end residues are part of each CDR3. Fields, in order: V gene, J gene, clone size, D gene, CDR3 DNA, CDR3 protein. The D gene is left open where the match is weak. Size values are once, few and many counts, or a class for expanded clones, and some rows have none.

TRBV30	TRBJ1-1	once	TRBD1	TGTGCCTGGAGAGGGACAGGGGGCTTGGGTGCTTTCTTT	CAWRGTGGLGAFF
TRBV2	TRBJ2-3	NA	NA	TGTGCCAGCAGCTCGAGACTCCGCACAGATACGCAGTATTTT	CASSSRLRTDTQYF
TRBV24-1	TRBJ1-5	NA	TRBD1	TGTGCCACCAGTGATTTGGGACAGGGCTATAGCAATCAGCCCCAGCATTTT	CATSDLGQGYSNQPQHF
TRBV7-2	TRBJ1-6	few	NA	TGTGCCAGCAGCTTATACGTCCGTAATTCACCCCTCCACTTT	CASSLYVRNSPLHF
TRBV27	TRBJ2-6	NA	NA	TGTGCCAGCAGTTTGGTCAGGGCCGTCTCTGGGGCCAACGTCCTGACTTTC	CASSLVRAVSGANVLTF
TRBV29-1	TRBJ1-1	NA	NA	TGCAGCGTCCAAAAAGGGGGGGCCACTGAAGCTTTCTTT	CSVQKGGATEAFF
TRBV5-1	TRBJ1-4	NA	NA	TGCGCCAGCAGCCGTACCCCCGGGACGGGGGATGAAAAACTGTTTTTT	CASSRTPGTGDEKLFF
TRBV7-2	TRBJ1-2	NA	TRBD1	TGTGCCAGCAGCACGACAGGGTATGGCTACACCTTC	CASSTTGYGYTF
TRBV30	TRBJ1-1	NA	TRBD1	TGTGCCTGGAGGGGACAGGGTAAAACTGAAGCTTTCTTT	CAWRGQGKTEAFF
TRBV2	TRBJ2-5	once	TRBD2	TGTGCCAGCAGGTTTCTAGCGGTCCAAGAGACCCAGTACTTC	CASRFLAVQETQYF
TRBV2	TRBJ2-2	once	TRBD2	TGTGCCAGAGCGGGGGCGGGCACCGGGGAGCTGTTTTTT	CARAGAGTGELFF
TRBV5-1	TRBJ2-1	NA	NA	TGCGCCAGCTCGGAGGGGGGTAACTCCTACAATGAGCAGTTCTTC	CASSEGGNSYNEQFF
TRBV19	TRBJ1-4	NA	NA	TGTGCCAGTCAGACCGAGAATGAAAAACTGTTTTTT	CASQTENEKLFF
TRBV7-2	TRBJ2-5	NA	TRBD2	TGTGCCAGCAGCTTATGGACTAGCGGGGGGGCGGAGACCCAGTACTTC	CASSLWTSGGAETQYF
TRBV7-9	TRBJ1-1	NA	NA	TGTGCCAGCAGCCAACGGCAGGTGAACACTGAAGCTTTCTTT	CASSQRQVNTEAFF
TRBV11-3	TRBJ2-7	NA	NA	TGTGCCAGCAGCACGGGTCTAGACAAACAGTACTTC	CASSTGLDKQYF
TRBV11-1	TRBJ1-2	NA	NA	TGTGCCAGCAGCCCGGCGGGGCAAAGTGGGGGCTACACCTTC	CASSPAGQSGGYTF
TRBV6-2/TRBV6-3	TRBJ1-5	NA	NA	TGTGCCAGCAGTTACTCTAGGGTTCAGCCCCAGCATTTT	CASSYSRVQPQHF
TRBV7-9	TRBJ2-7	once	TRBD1	TGTGCCAGCAGCTTGGATCCGGGACAGGGGACGTACGAGCAGTACTTC	CASSLDPGQGTYEQYF
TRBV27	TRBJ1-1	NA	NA	TGTGCCAGCAGTCTGAGCCCCTCCAGGGAGAACACTGAAGCTTTCTTT	CASSLSPSRENTEAFF
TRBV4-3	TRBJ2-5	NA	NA	TGCGCCAGCAGCCAAGATACAGGGCCAGAGACCCAGTACTTC	CASSQDTGPETQYF
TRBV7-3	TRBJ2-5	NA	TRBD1	TGTGCCAGCAGCAAGACAGGGTTAGAGACCCAGTACTTC	CASSKTGLETQYF
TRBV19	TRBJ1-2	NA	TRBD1	TGTGCCAGTAGTATTGGGGACAGACGAGGCTACACCTTC	CASSIGDRRGYTF
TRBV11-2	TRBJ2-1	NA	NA	TGTGCCAGCAGCCCTCATGGTGGGCGGGGGCGGATCGGTGAGCAGTTCTTC	CASSPHGGRGRIGEQFF
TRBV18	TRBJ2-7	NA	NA	TGTGCCAGCTCCCCGGGGGGAGGGGGAAGCTACGAGCAGTACTTC	CASSPGGGGSYEQYF
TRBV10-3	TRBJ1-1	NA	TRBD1	TGTGCCATCAGTGAGTCCAGGGGGCCGGGTACTGAAGCTTTCTTT	CAISESRGPGTEAFF
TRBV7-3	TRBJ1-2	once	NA	TGTGCCAGCAGTGTTGACGGTATCCTTAACTATGGCTACACCTTC	CASSVDGILNYGYTF
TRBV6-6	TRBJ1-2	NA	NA	TGTGCCAGCACGGTCAGGACCTTCTATGGCTACACCTTC	CASTVRTFYGYTF
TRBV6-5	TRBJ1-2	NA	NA	TGTGCCAGCAGTTACGCGGGGGTATATGGCTACACCTTC	CASSYAGVYGYTF
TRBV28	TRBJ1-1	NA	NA	TGTGCCAGCAGTTTATCTGGGTTCCTGAACACTGAAGCTTTCTTT	CASSLSGFLNTEAFF
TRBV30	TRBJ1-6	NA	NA	TGTGCCTGGAGTGTACCCCCAGGTTATAATTCACCCCTCCACTTT	CAWSVPPGYNSPLHF
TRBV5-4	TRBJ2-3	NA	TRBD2	TGTGCCAGCAGCTTGGCCGGGCCTAGCGGGGGAACAGATACGCAGTATTTT	CASSLAGPSGGTDTQYF
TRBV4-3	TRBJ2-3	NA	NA	TGCGCCAGCAGTCGCTTAAAAACAGATACGCAGTATTTT	CASSRLKTDTQYF
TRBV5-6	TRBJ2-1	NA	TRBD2	TGTGCCAGCAGTTCTATAGCGGGGCGCTCCTACAATGAGCAGTTCTTC	CASSSIAGRSYNEQFF
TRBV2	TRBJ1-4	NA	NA	TGTGCCAGCAGTGACTCCCGGGGTAGCAATGAAAAACTGTTTTTT	CASSDSRGSNEKLFF
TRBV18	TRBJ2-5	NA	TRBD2	TGTGCCAGCTCACCAGCCCTTCTAGCGGGCCAACAAGAGACCCAGTACTTC	CASSPALLAGQQETQYF
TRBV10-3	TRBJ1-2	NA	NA	TGTGCCATCAGCGACAGTCCCCCCCGGAAAAACTATGGCTACACCTTC	CAISDSPPRKNYGYTF
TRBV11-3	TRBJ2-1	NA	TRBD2	TGTGCCAGCAGCTTATCACCCTGGACTAGCGGGGGGCAACCAATATATGAGCAGTTCTTC	CASSLSPWTSGGQPIYEQFF
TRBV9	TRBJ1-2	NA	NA	TGTGCCAGCCATAGAGCCAACTATGGCTACACCTTC	CASHRANYGYTF
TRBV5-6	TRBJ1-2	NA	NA	TGTGCCAGCAGCTTTAGGACAGATCGGAATCCCTACACCTTC	CASSFRTDRNPYTF